This T cell receptor beta chain comes out of a study of spatial heterogeneity in lung cancer. Study-wide results and limits: Ubiquitous expanded tumor TCRs showed up in blood more at resection than follow-up.

The time point: sample taken at primary tumor resection. Tumor, nontumor lung or frozen PBMC supplied whole RNA that was sequenced unsorted. Donors were around 70 untreated early-stage non-small cell lung cancer patients. The CDR3 runs 14 residues. V lost 4 bases to trimming and J lost 4 bases, with 13 bases between them. Germline loops: CDR1 SEHNR, CDR2 FQNEAQ (reference sequence). This clonotype has ten or more counts. The antigen remains unidentified. TCR cDNA molecules each carried a unique molecular identifier. TCRdb re-analysed the 5' RACE reads in MiXCR, keeping a single row per CDR3 protein. Of tens of thousands of distinct CDR3 sequences in the sample, about 12% were seen once.

This chain joins TRBV7-9 and TRBJ1-2; D is uncertain. The receptor's source is a male donor with early-stage non-small cell lung cancer. The starting material was PBMCs, obtained at surgery. In nucleotides, the CDR3 is TGTGCCAGCAGCTCCCTTAACACCCCCTATGGCTACACCTTC. The encoded protein is CASSSLNTPYGYTF.